The present entry profiles one TCR beta chain with its context. Its antigen is still unknown. These data originate in a study of cytomegalovirus exposure and HLA in healthy donors. Study results and limitations: HLA alleles showed associations with 16,951 TCR beta sequences in a later analysis, at a 0.05 false discovery rate. In an earlier analysis, about 90% or about 30%: the productive usage of most TCR beta V segments.

Sampled while nominally healthy, donors likely had unrecorded immune exposures. Deletions cut 5 bases from V and 2 bases from J, with 10 bases between. Germline V gene sequence: CDR1 SGHDT, CDR2 YYEEEE. This CDR3 spans 13 amino acids. PCR was performed using 60 Vbeta and 13 Jbeta primers. Per the original data handling: Unique TCR beta chains numbered around 80 million in a later analysis, with roughly 10 million shared. TCRdb's table, derived via immunoSEQ multiplex PCR, lists solely in-frame clones and lacks some. V, J and clone size are those of that table, while D and trimming were read from the DNA. The sample has roughly 150,000 clones, roughly 70% seen once.

The chain joins TRBV5-6 to TRBJ2-5, with TRBD2 as a possible D gene (6 bases). Sequences were obtained from PBMCs. The sequence was collected from a woman aged 55-70 years in good health and CMV-seropositive. The CDR3 spells CASRRGSQETQYF. The DNA for the CDR3 is TGTGCCAGCAGACGGGGGTCACAAGAGACCCAGTACTTC. Complete variable domain (other parts from reference TRBV5-6 and TRBJ2-5): DAGVTQSPTHLIKTRGQQVTLRCSPKSGHDTVSWYQQALGQGPQFIFQYYEEEERQRGNFPDRFSGHQFPNYSSELNVNALLLGDSALYLCASRRGSQETQYFGPGTRLLVL.